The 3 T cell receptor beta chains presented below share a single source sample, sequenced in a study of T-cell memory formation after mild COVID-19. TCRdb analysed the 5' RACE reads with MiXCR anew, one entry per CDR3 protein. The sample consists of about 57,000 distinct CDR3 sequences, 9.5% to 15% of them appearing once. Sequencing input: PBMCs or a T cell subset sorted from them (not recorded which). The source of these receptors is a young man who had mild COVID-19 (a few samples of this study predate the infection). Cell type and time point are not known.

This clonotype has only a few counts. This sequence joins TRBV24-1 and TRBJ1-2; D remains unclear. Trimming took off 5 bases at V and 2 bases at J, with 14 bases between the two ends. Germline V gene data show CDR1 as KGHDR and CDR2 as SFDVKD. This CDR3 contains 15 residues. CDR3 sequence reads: CATSVPLLSNYGYTF. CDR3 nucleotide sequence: TGTGCCACCAGTGTCCCACTCCTGTCCAACTATGGCTACACCTTC.

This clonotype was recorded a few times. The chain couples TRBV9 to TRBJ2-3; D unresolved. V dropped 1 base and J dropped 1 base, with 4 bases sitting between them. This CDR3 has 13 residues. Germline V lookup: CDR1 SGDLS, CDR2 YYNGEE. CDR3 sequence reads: CASSVQGTDTQYF. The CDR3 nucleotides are TGTGCCAGCAGCGTACAGGGCACAGATACGCAGTATTTT.

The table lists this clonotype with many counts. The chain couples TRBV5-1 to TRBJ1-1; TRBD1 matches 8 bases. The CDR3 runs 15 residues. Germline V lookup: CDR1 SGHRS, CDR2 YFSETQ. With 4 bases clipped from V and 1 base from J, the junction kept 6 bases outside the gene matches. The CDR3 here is CASSLGDRRNTEAFF. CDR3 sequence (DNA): TGCGCCAGCAGCCTGGGGGACAGGAGGAACACTGAAGCTTTCTTT.